This TCR beta chain was sequenced for a study of T cell responses to AZD1222 COVID-19 vaccine. Whole-study findings and limits: The donor cohort was predominantly white British with a female majority, and clonal diversity may have been underestimated. Repertoire sampling happened only post peak T cell response. Two AZD1222 administrations were followed by greater Spike-specific TCR breadth and depth. Nearly half of spike-specific TCRs reportedly target variant regions that are unmutated in the B.1.351 and B.1.1.7 variants.

A single count supports this clone. The antigen is not known. Germline assignment: CDR1 SGHRS and CDR2 YFSETQ. This CDR3 has 14 amino acids. With 4 bases clipped from V and 9 bases from J, the junction kept 13 bases outside the gene matches. Sequenced by immunoSEQ multiplex PCR; TCRdb stores in-frame clones only, minus some. The profile shows roughly 70,000 clones, less than 85% of them singletons. J is TRBJ2-7 and V is TRBV5-1, with 7 bases fitting TRBD2. Sequenced material: peripheral blood, taken on day 0 of MenACWY control vaccination. The receptor's source is an adult in good health. The CDR3 reads CASSPLTSWGGQYF. CDR3 nucleotides: TGCGCCAGCAGCCCCTTGACTTCATGGGGGGGGCAGTACTTC.